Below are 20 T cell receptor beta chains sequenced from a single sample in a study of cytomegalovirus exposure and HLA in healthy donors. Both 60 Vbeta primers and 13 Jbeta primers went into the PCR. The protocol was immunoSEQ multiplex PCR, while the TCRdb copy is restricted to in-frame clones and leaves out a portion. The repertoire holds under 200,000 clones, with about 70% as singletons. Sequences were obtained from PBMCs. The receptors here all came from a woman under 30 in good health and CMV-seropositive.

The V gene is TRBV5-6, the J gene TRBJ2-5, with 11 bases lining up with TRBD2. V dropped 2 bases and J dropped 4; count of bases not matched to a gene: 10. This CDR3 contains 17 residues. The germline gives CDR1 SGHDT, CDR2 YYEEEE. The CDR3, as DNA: TGTGCCAGCAGCTTACCGGGACTAGCGGACCGGGGAGAGACCCAGTACTTC. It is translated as CASSLPGLADRGETQYF.

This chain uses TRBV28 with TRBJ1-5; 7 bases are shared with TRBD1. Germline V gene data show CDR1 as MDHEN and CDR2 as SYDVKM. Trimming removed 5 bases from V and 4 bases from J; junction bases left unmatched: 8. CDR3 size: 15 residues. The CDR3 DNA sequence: TGTGCCAGCAGTCGCCGGACAGGAATTAATCAGCCCCAGCATTTT. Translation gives CASSRRTGINQPQHF.

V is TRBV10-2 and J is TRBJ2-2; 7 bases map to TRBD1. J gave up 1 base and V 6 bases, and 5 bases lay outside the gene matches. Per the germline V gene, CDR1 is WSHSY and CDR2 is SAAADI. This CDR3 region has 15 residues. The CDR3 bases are TGCGCCAGCAGGGCCGGGACAGTGAACACCGGGGAGCTGTTTTTT. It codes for CASRAGTVNTGELFF.

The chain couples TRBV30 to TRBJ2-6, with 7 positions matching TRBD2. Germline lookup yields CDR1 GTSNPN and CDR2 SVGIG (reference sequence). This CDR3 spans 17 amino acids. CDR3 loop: CAISDGGLNSGANVLTF. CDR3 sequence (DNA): TGTGCTATCTCTGACGGGGGGTTAAACTCTGGGGCCAACGTCCTGACTTTC.

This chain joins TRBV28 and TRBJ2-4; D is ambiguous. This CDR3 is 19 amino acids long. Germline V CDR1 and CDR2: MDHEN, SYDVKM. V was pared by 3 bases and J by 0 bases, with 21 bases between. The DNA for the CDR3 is TGTGCCAGCAGTTTTTCCCAATTCTCAGAAACGATAGCCAAAAACATTCAGTACTTC. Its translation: CASSFSQFSETIAKNIQYF.

The CDR3 protein is CASRFQPQGASSNEQFF. CDR3 bases: TGTGCCAGCAGGTTCCAGCCCCAGGGGGCGAGTTCGAATGAGCAGTTCTTC. The chain links TRBV7-2 to TRBJ2-1, with 8 nucleotides matching TRBD1. CDR1 is SGHTA and CDR2 is FQGNSA in the germline V gene. Trimming cost V 6 bases and J 7 bases; bases outside gene matches: 17. The CDR3 totals 17 residues.

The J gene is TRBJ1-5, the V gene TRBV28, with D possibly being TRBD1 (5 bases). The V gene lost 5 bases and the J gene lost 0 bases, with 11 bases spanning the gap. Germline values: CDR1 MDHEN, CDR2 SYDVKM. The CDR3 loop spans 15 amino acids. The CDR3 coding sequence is TGTGCCAGCAGTAGTGGGGCCTATAGCAATCAGCCCCAGCATTTT. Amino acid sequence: CASSSGAYSNQPQHF.

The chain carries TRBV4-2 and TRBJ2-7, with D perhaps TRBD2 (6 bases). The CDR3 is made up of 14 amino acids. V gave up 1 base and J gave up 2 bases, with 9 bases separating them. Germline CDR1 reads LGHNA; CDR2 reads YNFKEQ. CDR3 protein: CASSQAREPYEQYF. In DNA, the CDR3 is TGTGCCAGCAGCCAAGCCCGGGAGCCCTACGAGCAGTACTTC.

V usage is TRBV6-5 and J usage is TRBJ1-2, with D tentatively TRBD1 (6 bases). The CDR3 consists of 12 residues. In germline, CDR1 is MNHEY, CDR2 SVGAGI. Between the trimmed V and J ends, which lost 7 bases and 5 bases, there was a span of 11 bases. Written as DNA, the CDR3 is TGTGCCAGCACCCTGAGGGGGTATGGCTACACCTTC. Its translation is CASTLRGYGYTF.

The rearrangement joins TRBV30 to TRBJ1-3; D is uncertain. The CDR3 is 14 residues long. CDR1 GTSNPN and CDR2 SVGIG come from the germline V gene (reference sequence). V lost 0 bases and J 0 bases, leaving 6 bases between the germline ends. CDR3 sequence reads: CAWSVQSSGNTIYF. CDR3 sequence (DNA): TGTGCCTGGAGTGTACAATCCTCTGGAAACACCATATATTTT.

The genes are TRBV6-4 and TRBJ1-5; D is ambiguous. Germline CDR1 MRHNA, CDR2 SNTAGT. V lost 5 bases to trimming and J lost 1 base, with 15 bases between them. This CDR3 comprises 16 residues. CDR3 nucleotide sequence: TGTGCCAGCAGTCCCCTAACCTGGAGGAGCAATCAGCCCCAGCATTTT. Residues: CASSPLTWRSNQPQHF.

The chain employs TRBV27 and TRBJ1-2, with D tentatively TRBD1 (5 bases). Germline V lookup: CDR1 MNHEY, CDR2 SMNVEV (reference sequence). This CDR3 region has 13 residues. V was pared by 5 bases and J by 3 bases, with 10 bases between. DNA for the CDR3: TGTGCCAGCAGTCGACAGACAGACTATGGCTACACCTTC. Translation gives CASSRQTDYGYTF.

The CDR3 region is CASSLGQRTGNLEKLFF. In nucleotides, the CDR3 is TGTGCCAGCAGCTTAGGGCAGAGAACAGGGAACCTGGAAAAACTGTTTTTT. The chain has TRBV7-4 and TRBJ1-4; tentatively, D is TRBD1 (6 bases). Germline CDR1 and CDR2: SGHVT and SQSDAQ. CDR3 size: 17 residues. Trimming took off 1 base at V and 8 bases at J, with 20 bases between the two ends.

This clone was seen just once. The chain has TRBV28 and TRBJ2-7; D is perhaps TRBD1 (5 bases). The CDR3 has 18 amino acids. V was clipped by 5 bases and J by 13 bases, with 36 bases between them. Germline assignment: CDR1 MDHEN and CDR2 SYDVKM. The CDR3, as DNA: TGTGCCAGCAGTGGGGCCTCTTCCCAGGGTGTTAGTGGAACCGATGGATACTTC. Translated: CASSGASSQGVSGTDGYF.

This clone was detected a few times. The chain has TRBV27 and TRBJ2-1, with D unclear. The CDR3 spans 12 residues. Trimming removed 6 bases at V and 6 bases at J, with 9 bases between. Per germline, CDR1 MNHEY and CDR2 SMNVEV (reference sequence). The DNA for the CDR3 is TGTGCCAGCAGCTCTTCGGTCAATGAGCAGTTCTTC. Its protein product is CASSSSVNEQFF.

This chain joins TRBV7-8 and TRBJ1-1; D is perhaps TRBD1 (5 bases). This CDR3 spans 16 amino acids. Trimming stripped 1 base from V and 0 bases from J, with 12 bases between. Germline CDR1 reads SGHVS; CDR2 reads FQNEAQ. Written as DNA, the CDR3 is TGTGCCAGCAGCTTAGTACGGGGGGGAATGAACACTGAAGCTTTCTTT. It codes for CASSLVRGGMNTEAFF.

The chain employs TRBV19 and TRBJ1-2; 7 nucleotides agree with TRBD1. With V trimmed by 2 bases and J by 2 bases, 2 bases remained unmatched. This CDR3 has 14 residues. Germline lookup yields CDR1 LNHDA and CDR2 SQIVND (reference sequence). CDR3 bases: TGTGCCAGTAGTATAAGGGGACAGAACTATGGCTACACCTTC. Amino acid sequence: CASSIRGQNYGYTF. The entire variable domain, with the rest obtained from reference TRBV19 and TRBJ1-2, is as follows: DGGITQSPKYLFRKEGQNVTLSCEQNLNHDAMYWYRQDPGQGLRLIYYSQIVNDFQKGDIAEGYSVSREKKESFPLTVTSAQKNPTAFYLCASSIRGQNYGYTFGSGTRLTVV.

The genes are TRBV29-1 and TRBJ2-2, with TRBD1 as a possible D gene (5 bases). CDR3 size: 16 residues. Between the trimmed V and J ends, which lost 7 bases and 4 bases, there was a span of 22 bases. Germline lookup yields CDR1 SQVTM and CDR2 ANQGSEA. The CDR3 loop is CSAQVGSGILTGELFF. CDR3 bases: TGCAGCGCCCAAGTAGGTTCAGGGATCCTCACCGGGGAGCTGTTTTTT.

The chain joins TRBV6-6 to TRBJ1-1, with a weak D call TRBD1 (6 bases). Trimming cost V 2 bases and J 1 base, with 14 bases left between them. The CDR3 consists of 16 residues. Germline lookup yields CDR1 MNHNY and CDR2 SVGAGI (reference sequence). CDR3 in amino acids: CASSYPPGGPNTEAFF. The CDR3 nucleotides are TGTGCCAGCAGTTACCCTCCGGGGGGGCCGAACACTGAAGCTTTCTTT.

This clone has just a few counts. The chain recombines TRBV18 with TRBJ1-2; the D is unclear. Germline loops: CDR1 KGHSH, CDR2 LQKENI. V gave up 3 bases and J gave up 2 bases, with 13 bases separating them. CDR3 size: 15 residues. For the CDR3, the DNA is TGTGCCAGCTCACCGGGCCTGCCGGGAAACTATGGCTACACCTTC. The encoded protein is CASSPGLPGNYGYTF.